This T cell receptor beta chain was sequenced during a study of quantifying T cell responses using KT2 cells. Study-level background: TCR alpha and beta constant-region primers primed reverse transcription of RNA. The second PCR was a qPCR stopped at a predetermined fluorescence threshold. Estimated efficiency of the T4 ligation step was above 9% under optimum conditions.

Trimming took 6 bases from V and 1 from J, leaving 12 bases between them. The CDR3 is 14 residues long. Germline V gene lookup returns CDR1 MNHEY and CDR2 SVGEGT. The sample is PBMC spiked with counted cells of clone KT2. Fixed numbers of PBMC received varying amounts of KT2 cells. Each cDNA got a UMI-containing oligo ligated at its 3' end. An equimolar mix of RC1.1 and RC1.2 primed the beta chain across TRBC1 and TRBC2. TCRdb re-called the UMI-ligation and nested PCR reads with MiXCR, one entry per CDR3 protein. Of 39,000 or so distinct CDR3 sequences listed, about a sixth were seen once; the top ten hold 40% to 55%.

The sequencing input was PBMCs spiked with cells of the T cell clone KT2. This receptor was identified in a human donor. The chain carries TRBV6-2 or TRBV6-3 and TRBJ1-1; D remains ambiguous. In DNA form, the CDR3 reads TGTGCCAGCAGACGAGATCTCACGAACACTGAAGCTTTCTTT. It is translated as CASRRDLTNTEAFF.